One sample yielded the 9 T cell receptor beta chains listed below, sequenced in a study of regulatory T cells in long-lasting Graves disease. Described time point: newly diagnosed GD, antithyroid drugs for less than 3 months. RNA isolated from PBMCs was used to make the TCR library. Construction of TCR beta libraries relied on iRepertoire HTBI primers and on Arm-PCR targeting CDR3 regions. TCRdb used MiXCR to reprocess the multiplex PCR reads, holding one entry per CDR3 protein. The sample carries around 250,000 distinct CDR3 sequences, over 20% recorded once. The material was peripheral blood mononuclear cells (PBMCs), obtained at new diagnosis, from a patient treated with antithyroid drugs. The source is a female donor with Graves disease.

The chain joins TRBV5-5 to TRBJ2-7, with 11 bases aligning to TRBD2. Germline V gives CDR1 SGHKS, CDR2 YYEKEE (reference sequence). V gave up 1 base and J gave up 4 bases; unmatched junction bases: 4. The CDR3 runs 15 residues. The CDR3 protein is CASSLWGTSGYEQYF. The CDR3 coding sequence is TGTGCCAGCAGCTTGTGGGGGACTAGCGGTTACGAGCAGTACTTC.

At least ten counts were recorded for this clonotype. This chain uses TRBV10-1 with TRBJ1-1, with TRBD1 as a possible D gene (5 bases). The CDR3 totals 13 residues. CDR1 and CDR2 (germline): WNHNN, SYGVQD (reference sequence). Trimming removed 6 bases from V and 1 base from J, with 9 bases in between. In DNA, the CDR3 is TGCGCCAGCAGCCGGGACGCGAACACTGAAGCTTTCTTT. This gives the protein CASSRDANTEAFF.

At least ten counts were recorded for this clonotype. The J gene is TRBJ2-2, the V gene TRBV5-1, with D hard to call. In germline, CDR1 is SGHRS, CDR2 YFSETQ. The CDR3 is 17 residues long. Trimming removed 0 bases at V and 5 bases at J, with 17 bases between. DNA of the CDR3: TGCGCCAGCAGCTTGGCCAGGCCAGGCCGAGATACCGGGGAGCTGTTTTTT. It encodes CASSLARPGRDTGELFF.

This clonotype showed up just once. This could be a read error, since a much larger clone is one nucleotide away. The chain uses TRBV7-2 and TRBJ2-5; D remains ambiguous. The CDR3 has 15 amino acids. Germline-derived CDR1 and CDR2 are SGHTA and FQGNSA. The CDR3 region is CANSSPAAGQETQYF. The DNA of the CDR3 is TGTGCCAACAGCTCACCCGCAGCAGGTCAAGAGACCCAGTACTTC. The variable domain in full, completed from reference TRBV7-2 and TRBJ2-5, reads GAGVSQSPSNKVTEKGKDVELRCDPISGHTALYWYRQSLGQGLEFLIYFQGNSAPDKSGLPSDRFSAERTGGSVSTLTIQRTQQEDSAVYLCANSSPAAGQETQYFGPGTRLLVL.

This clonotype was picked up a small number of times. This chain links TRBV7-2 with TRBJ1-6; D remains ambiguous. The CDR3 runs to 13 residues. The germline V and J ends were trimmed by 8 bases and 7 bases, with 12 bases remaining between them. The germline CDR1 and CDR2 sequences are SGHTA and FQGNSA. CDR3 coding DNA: TGTGCCAGCCGGGTAAATGGAAATTCACCCCTCCACTTT. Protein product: CASRVNGNSPLHF.

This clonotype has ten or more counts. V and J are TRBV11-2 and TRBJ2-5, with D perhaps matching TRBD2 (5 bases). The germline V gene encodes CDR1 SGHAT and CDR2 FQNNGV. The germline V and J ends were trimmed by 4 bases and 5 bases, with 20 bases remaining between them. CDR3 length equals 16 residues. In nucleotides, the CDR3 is TGTGCCAGCAGCTCTCCCGCGACTTACACGGGGGAGACCCAGTACTTC. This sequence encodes CASSSPATYTGETQYF.

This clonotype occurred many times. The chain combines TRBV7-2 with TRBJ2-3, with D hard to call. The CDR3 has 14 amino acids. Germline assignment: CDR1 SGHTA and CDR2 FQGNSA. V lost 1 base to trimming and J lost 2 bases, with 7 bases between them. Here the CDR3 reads CASSLGPATDTQYF. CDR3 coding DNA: TGTGCCAGCAGCTTAGGTCCCGCCACAGATACGCAGTATTTT.

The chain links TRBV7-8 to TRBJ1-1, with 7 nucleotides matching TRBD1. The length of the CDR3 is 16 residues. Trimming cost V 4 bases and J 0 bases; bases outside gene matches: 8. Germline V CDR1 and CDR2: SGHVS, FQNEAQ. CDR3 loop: CASSSRTGSMNTEAFF. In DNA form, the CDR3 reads TGTGCCAGCAGCTCGAGGACAGGATCAATGAACACTGAAGCTTTCTTT.

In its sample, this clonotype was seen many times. CDR3 in DNA: TGTGCCAGCAGAGACAGGAACAATCAGCCCCAGCATTTT. Protein sequence: CASRDRNNQPQHF. The chain joins TRBV12-3 or TRBV12-4 to TRBJ1-5, with D tentatively TRBD1 (6 bases). Trimming stripped 6 bases from V and 3 bases from J, with 9 bases between. The CDR3 has 13 amino acids.